This record concerns one T cell receptor (beta chain) sequence. Antigen specificity is unknown. This sample was included in a study of identifying expanded T cells in peripheral blood. Study-level findings and limits: Over around two and four weeks, about 16 and 20 clones changed, versus approximately 1.2 between replicates.

Only in-frame clones appear in the TCRdb table, and some are missing; sequencing was by immunoSEQ multiplex PCR. The data hold fewer than 80,000 clones, with approximately 83% observed a single time. The V and J ends lost 3 bases and 8 bases respectively, with 5 bases between them. The CDR3 is 12 amino acids. The germline V gene has CDR1 MDHEN and CDR2 SYDVKM. The chain uses TRBV28 and TRBJ1-6; D call uncertain. Sequences were obtained from blood. This clonotype was sampled from a person aged 18-70 years in good health. This CDR3 is CASSFRDSPLHF. The CDR3 region has the DNA TGTGCCAGCAGTTTTAGGGATTCACCCCTCCACTTT.